This paragraph reports one T cell receptor (beta chain). Its target is not known. Unique molecular identifiers had been added to the TCR beta cDNA libraries. Input amounts of 1 to 10 million T cells were used. These gave roughly 0.5 million cDNA molecules, so each molecule approximated one T cell. MiXCR, applied by TCRdb to the PCR reads, yields one record per CDR3 protein. The sample consists of about 540,000 distinct CDR3 sequences, around a third of them appearing once. In germline, CDR1 is DFQATT, CDR2 SNEGSKA (reference sequence). V lost 0 bases to trimming and J lost 0 bases, with 11 bases between them. There are 15 residues in the CDR3. The data stem from a study of post-analysis software for immune sequencing data. The overall study: Some patients lacked subtype; others had relapsing-remitting, secondary progressive or progressive-relapsing disease.

Notes on the study in general: A significant reduction in normalized Chao1 diversity was observed in multiple sclerosis patients versus controls. Five TRBV segments, TRBV5-6, TRBV5-1 and TRBV20-1 among them, were found more frequent in patients than controls.

Sequenced: blood. The sequence was collected from a girl between 2 and 17 years old with multiple sclerosis. The gene calls are TRBV20-1 and TRBJ1-1; no clear D. CDR3 bases: TGCAGTGCTAGAGATCGGGTCAGCATGAACACTGAAGCTTTCTTT. This codes for CSARDRVSMNTEAFF.